Listed here are 18 T cell receptor beta chains from one sample, sequenced in a study of neurological immune-mediated disorders. TCRdb recomputed calls from the 5' RACE reads with MiXCR, one row per CDR3 protein. Found here are fewer than 60,000 distinct CDR3 sequences, around 3.5% of them singletons; the top ten hold approximately 5.9%. The sample comprised PBMCs. All receptors derive from a man aged 55 to 69 with multiple sclerosis.

This clonotype showed up many times. This chain links TRBV20-1 with TRBJ2-5, with 8 bases lining up with TRBD1. Germline V gene data show CDR1 as DFQATT and CDR2 as SNEGSKA (reference sequence). The V and J ends lost 1 base and 4 bases, in that order; junction bases with no gene match: 2. This CDR3 comprises 13 residues. The CDR3: CSARGTGTETQYF. The CDR3 DNA follows: TGCAGTGCTAGAGGGACAGGGACAGAGACCCAGTACTTC.

This clonotype was counted at least ten times. V gene TRBV20-1 combines with J gene TRBJ2-5, with D maybe TRBD1 (5 bases). The CDR3 totals 12 residues. V was shortened by 5 bases and J by 0 bases, with 7 bases between the two germline ends. Per germline, CDR1 DFQATT and CDR2 SNEGSKA (reference sequence). CDR3: CSAQDNQETQYF. The CDR3 DNA is TGCAGTGCTCAGGACAACCAAGAGACCCAGTACTTC.

This clonotype was observed a few times. This sequence joins TRBV7-9 and TRBJ1-4, with D perhaps TRBD1 (6 bases). The CDR3 runs 14 residues. The V gene lost 3 bases and the J gene lost 8 bases, with 13 bases spanning the gap. Germline CDR1 SEHNR, CDR2 FQNEAQ (reference sequence). Here the CDR3 reads CASSLEGGGEKLFF. The CDR3 DNA is TGTGCCAGCAGCTTGGAAGGGGGTGGAGAAAAACTGTTTTTT. The variable domain in full, completed from reference TRBV7-9 and TRBJ1-4, reads DTGVSQNPRHKITKRGQNVTFRCDPISEHNRLYWYRQTLGQGPEFLTYFQNEAQLEKSRLLSDRFSAERPKGSFSTLEIQRTEQGDSAMYLCASSLEGGGEKLFFGSGTQLSVL.

This clonotype has ten or more counts. The chain recombines TRBV7-6 with TRBJ2-3; 10 nucleotides agree with TRBD2. Losses at the gene ends were 1 base for V and 3 bases for J; bases not matched to a gene: 1. Germline V gene sequence: CDR1 SGHVS, CDR2 FNYEAQ. This CDR3 has 15 amino acids. This CDR3 reads CASSLGTSGTDTQYF. In DNA form, the CDR3 reads TGTGCCAGCAGCTTAGGGACTAGCGGTACAGATACGCAGTATTTT. The full variable domain, completed using reference TRBV7-6 and TRBJ2-3, is GAGVSQSPRYKVTKRGQDVALRCDPISGHVSLYWYRQALGQGPEFLTYFNYEAQQDKSGLPNDRFSAERPEGSISTLTIQRTEQRDSAMYRCASSLGTSGTDTQYFGPGTRLTVL.

In this sample, this clonotype turned up a few times. One junction end does not reproduce the germline sequence, and a read error may be involved. The J gene is TRBJ2-1, the V gene TRBV4-1; D uncertain. Germline V gives CDR1 MGHRA, CDR2 YSYEKL. The CDR3 covers 12 residues. The CDR3 region is CDSSTSPNEQFF. The CDR3 nucleotides are TGCGACAGCAGCACCTCCCCAAATGAGCAGTTCTTC.

This clonotype showed up many times. The chain uses TRBV3-1 and TRBJ2-7; TRBD2 matches at 8 bases. Per the germline V gene, CDR1 is LGHDT and CDR2 is YNNKEL (reference sequence). The J segment lost 0 bases and the V segment lost 1 base, leaving 5 bases of the junction unmatched. The CDR3 length is 16 residues. The CDR3 protein is CASSQVQRGTSYEQYF. The CDR3 DNA follows: TGTGCCAGCAGCCAAGTGCAGCGGGGGACCTCCTACGAGCAGTACTTC.

This clonotype was counted many times. Written as DNA, the CDR3 is TGTGCCAGCAGCTTAGGCGGGAGACAGGGAAACATTCAGTACTTC. This translates into CASSLGGRQGNIQYF. This chain joins TRBV7-2 and TRBJ2-4; D possibly uses TRBD1 or TRBD2 (7 bases each). V lost 1 base and J 6 bases, leaving 13 bases between the germline ends. This CDR3 has 15 amino acids. The germline gives CDR1 SGHTA, CDR2 FQGNSA.

This clonotype was seen a handful of times. V gene TRBV10-3 combines with J gene TRBJ2-5, with a possible D match to TRBD1 (5 bases). Trimming cost V 2 bases and J 5 bases, with 9 bases left between them. CDR1 is ENHRY and CDR2 is SYGVKD in the germline V gene. The CDR3 is 13 residues long. The CDR3 reads CAISEAGLETQYF. The CDR3 nucleotides are TGTGCCATCAGTGAGGCAGGGTTGGAGACCCAGTACTTC.

This clonotype came up many times. The chain has TRBV5-1 and TRBJ2-3; D is perhaps TRBD2 (6 bases). V was pared by 0 bases and J by 4 bases, with 9 bases between. CDR1 and CDR2 (germline): SGHRS, YFSETQ. The CDR3 consists of 14 residues. The CDR3 sequence: CASSLGGVADTQYF. The CDR3 nucleotides read TGCGCCAGCAGCTTGGGCGGGGTAGCAGATACGCAGTATTTT.

As regards this clonotype: One junction end disagrees with the germline gene, perhaps due to a read error. The J gene is TRBJ2-1, the V gene TRBV20-1; TRBD2 matches 7 bases. There are 14 residues in the CDR3. Looked up from germline, CDR1 is DFQATT and CDR2 is SNEGSKA (reference sequence). CDR3 sequence: CSAPGSGNRNAQFF. CDR3 bases: TGCAGTGCCCCGGGGAGCGGGAACCGCAATGCGCAGTTCTTC.

This clonotype came up many times. The chain combines TRBV7-9 with TRBJ1-2; D is perhaps TRBD1 (5 bases). The germline gives CDR1 SEHNR, CDR2 FQNEAQ (reference sequence). V was clipped by 5 bases and J by 6 bases, with 19 bases between them. This CDR3 has 15 residues. CDR3 protein: CASSGGIDRRNGYTF. DNA of the CDR3: TGTGCCAGCAGCGGCGGGATTGACAGAAGAAATGGCTACACCTTC. Supplemented by reference TRBV7-9 and TRBJ1-2, the full variable domain reads DTGVSQNPRHKITKRGQNVTFRCDPISEHNRLYWYRQTLGQGPEFLTYFQNEAQLEKSRLLSDRFSAERPKGSFSTLEIQRTEQGDSAMYLCASSGGIDRRNGYTFGSGTRLTVV.

This clonotype was seen at least ten times. The rearrangement links TRBV20-1 to TRBJ2-5, with 9 bases that match TRBD2. Germline assignment: CDR1 DFQATT and CDR2 SNEGSKA (reference sequence). The CDR3 covers 12 residues. V gave up 8 bases and J gave up 4 bases; unmatched junction bases: 5. In DNA form, the CDR3 reads TGCAGTCGGGCGGGGGGGCGAGAGACCCAGTACTTC. Amino acid sequence: CSRAGGRETQYF.

This clonotype appeared many times. The J gene is TRBJ1-3, the V gene TRBV12-3 or TRBV12-4; D unresolved. There are 13 residues in the CDR3. Trimming shortened V by 8 bases and J by 2 bases, and 10 bases separated the two germline ends. The CDR3 nucleotides read TGTGCCAGCGCCCGTGCGGCTGGAAACACCATATATTTT. This sequence encodes CASARAAGNTIYF.

A note on this clonotype: One base away lies a much larger clone, so this may be a sequencing read error. This chain joins TRBV29-1 and TRBJ1-2; 7 nucleotides line up with TRBD1. The CDR3 length is 15 residues. The germline V gene encodes CDR1 SQVTM and CDR2 ANQGSEA. CDR3 sequence: CSIEGAGGSLYGYTF. The CDR3 DNA reads TGCAGCATTGAAGGAGCAGGGGGAAGCTTATATGGCTACACCTTC.

This clonotype was seen repeatedly, ten times or more. This chain links TRBV20-1 with TRBJ1-2, with no clear D. The V end was cut by 3 bases, the J end by 4 bases, with 15 bases between. CDR1 is DFQATT, CDR2 SNEGSKA, per germline (reference sequence). The CDR3 runs 14 residues. The CDR3 sequence: CSASSGKVVYGYTF. The CDR3, as DNA: TGCAGTGCTAGCTCGGGGAAAGTAGTCTATGGCTACACCTTC.

This clonotype was counted ten times or more. The chain joins TRBV28 to TRBJ2-1, with TRBD2 matching over 7 bases. Germline V CDR1 and CDR2: MDHEN, SYDVKM. The ends lost 3 bases at V and 9 bases at J; junction bases unmatched: 8. CDR3 size: 14 residues. CDR3 protein: CASSFFGGSTEQFF. In DNA form, the CDR3 reads TGTGCCAGCAGTTTCTTCGGCGGGAGTACTGAGCAGTTCTTC.

In its sample, this clonotype was seen many times. The V call is TRBV12-3 or TRBV12-4, the J call TRBJ2-1, with TRBD2 identical over 9 bases. The ends lost 6 bases at V and 10 bases at J; junction bases unmatched: 10. The CDR3 runs 14 residues. Here the CDR3 reads CASSPVKRGAEQFF. CDR3 bases: TGTGCCAGCAGCCCAGTGAAGCGGGGGGCCGAGCAGTTCTTC.

This chain joins TRBV7-7 and TRBJ2-2, with 7 bases matching TRBD1. Germline-derived CDR1 and CDR2 are SSHAT and FNYEAQ (reference sequence). V lost 5 bases to trimming and J lost 5 bases; unmatched junction nucleotides: 8. This CDR3 contains 15 residues. The CDR3: CASSADRVGTGELFF. In DNA, the CDR3 is TGTGCCAGCAGCGCCGACAGGGTTGGAACCGGGGAGCTGTTTTTT.